This T cell receptor beta chain was identified in a study of regulatory T cells in long-lasting Graves disease. Sequencing libraries for TCR beta were prepared with iRepertoire HTBI primers and Arm-PCR of CDR3 regions. TCRdb analysed the multiplex PCR reads with MiXCR anew, one entry per CDR3 protein. The data contain 520,000 or so distinct CDR3 sequences, around 11% of them seen just once; the ten biggest clones take up over 7%. The time point was: newly diagnosed GD, antithyroid drugs for less than 3 months. From PBMCs, RNA was extracted and then used to make the TCR library. This sample also appeared in a second study, on T cells in Graves' hyperthyroidism and ophthalmopathy. As that report states: Clinical symptoms, serum thyroxine and TRAb, thyroid ultrasound and orbital computed tomography were used for the diagnoses. Prediction of ophthalmopathy progression came a median around 6 months pre-onset.

The sample was peripheral blood mononuclear cells (PBMCs), taken at new diagnosis, from a patient treated with antithyroid drugs. The clonotype originates from a woman in her 30s with Graves disease.

The CDR3 reads CASSQGWGEGHNEQFF. The CDR3 nucleotides read TGTGCCAGCAGCCAAGGGTGGGGGGAGGGCCACAATGAGCAGTTCTTC. The genes are TRBV4-2 and TRBJ2-1; TRBD2 matches 7 bases. Trimming cost V 1 base and J 5 bases; bases outside gene matches: 8. This CDR3 has 16 amino acids. Germline CDR1 reads LGHNA; CDR2 reads YNFKEQ.